Listed below are T cell receptor beta chains from one sample, sequenced in a study of technical replicates of blood from several donors. The repertoire was sequenced with immunoSEQ multiplex PCR; TCRdb's copy has only in-frame clones and lacks some. The sample contains 65,000 to 75,000 clones, roughly 86% of which appear only once. The specimen sequenced was PBMCs. Receptors were obtained from a human donor in good health. Some clones in this sample may be carry-over from other donors' samples. Each CDR3 is given with its conserved first and last residue. Each record gives: CDR3 protein, CDR3 DNA, D gene, V gene, J gene. A D gene is named only where the DNA matches it firmly.

CDR3aa: CASSEYGAVGELFF; CDR3nt: TGTGCCAGCAGTGAATATGGGGCCGTCGGGGAGCTGTTTTTT; d_gene: NA; v_gene: TRBV2; j_gene: TRBJ2-2
CDR3aa: CASSKGQERNTEAFF; CDR3nt: TGCGCCAGCAGCAAAGGACAGGAGAGAAACACTGAAGCTTTCTTT; d_gene: TRBD1; v_gene: TRBV5-1; j_gene: TRBJ1-1
CDR3aa: CASSRAGFGNTIYF; CDR3nt: TGTGCCAGCAGCCGGGCAGGCTTCGGAAACACCATATATTTT; d_gene: NA; v_gene: TRBV14; j_gene: TRBJ1-3
CDR3aa: CASSQGRAGNGNEKLFF; CDR3nt: TGTGCCAGCAGCCAAGGTAGGGCGGGTAACGGAAATGAAAAACTGTTTTTT; d_gene: NA; v_gene: TRBV4-2; j_gene: TRBJ1-4
CDR3aa: CASSQRMGEKLFF; CDR3nt: TGTGCCAGCAGCCAGCGGATGGGAGAAAAACTGTTTTTT; d_gene: NA; v_gene: TRBV7-3; j_gene: TRBJ1-4
CDR3aa: CASSKTGTGDEAFF; CDR3nt: TGTGCCAGTAGTAAAACCGGGACAGGGGATGAAGCTTTCTTT; d_gene: TRBD1; v_gene: TRBV19; j_gene: TRBJ1-1
CDR3aa: CASSPGTSGTKYEQYF; CDR3nt: TGTGCCAGCAGCCCTGGGACTAGCGGGACGAAATACGAGCAGTACTTC; d_gene: TRBD2; v_gene: TRBV5-6; j_gene: TRBJ2-7
CDR3aa: CAISDPTSGGETQYF; CDR3nt: TGTGCCATCAGTGACCCGACTAGCGGGGGGGAGACCCAGTACTTC; d_gene: TRBD2; v_gene: TRBV10-3; j_gene: TRBJ2-5
CDR3aa: CASSLALAGGPDEQFF; CDR3nt: TGCGCCAGCAGCTTGGCCCTTGCGGGGGGGCCCGATGAGCAGTTCTTC; d_gene: TRBD2; v_gene: TRBV5-1; j_gene: TRBJ2-1
CDR3aa: CATSRERDPYEQYF; CDR3nt: TGTGCCACCAGCAGAGAGAGGGATCCCTACGAGCAGTACTTC; d_gene: NA; v_gene: TRBV15; j_gene: TRBJ2-7
CDR3aa: CASSGIAGGGETQYF; CDR3nt: TGTGCCAGCAGTGGGATAGCGGGAGGAGGAGAGACCCAGTACTTC; d_gene: TRBD2; v_gene: TRBV6-1; j_gene: TRBJ2-5
CDR3aa: CASSQSPREQFF; CDR3nt: TGCGCCAGCAGTCAATCCCCCCGTGAGCAGTTCTTC; d_gene: NA; v_gene: TRBV23-1; j_gene: TRBJ2-1
CDR3aa: CASSAQDRGTEAFF; CDR3nt: TGTGCCAGCAGTGCACAGGACAGGGGGACTGAAGCTTTCTTT; d_gene: TRBD1; v_gene: TRBV6-1; j_gene: TRBJ1-1
CDR3aa: CASSEPGLAGVRKTYEQYF; CDR3nt: TGTGCCAGCAGTGAACCGGGACTAGCGGGAGTAAGGAAAACCTACGAGCAGTACTTC; d_gene: TRBD2; v_gene: TRBV6-4; j_gene: TRBJ2-7
CDR3aa: CASSSGTGDETQYF; CDR3nt: TGTGCCAGCAGTTCCGGGACAGGGGATGAGACCCAGTACTTC; d_gene: TRBD1; v_gene: TRBV6-5; j_gene: TRBJ2-5
CDR3aa: CASGTGRSETQYF; CDR3nt: TGTGCCAGTGGGACAGGGAGGTCAGAGACCCAGTACTTC; d_gene: TRBD1; v_gene: TRBV7-9; j_gene: TRBJ2-5